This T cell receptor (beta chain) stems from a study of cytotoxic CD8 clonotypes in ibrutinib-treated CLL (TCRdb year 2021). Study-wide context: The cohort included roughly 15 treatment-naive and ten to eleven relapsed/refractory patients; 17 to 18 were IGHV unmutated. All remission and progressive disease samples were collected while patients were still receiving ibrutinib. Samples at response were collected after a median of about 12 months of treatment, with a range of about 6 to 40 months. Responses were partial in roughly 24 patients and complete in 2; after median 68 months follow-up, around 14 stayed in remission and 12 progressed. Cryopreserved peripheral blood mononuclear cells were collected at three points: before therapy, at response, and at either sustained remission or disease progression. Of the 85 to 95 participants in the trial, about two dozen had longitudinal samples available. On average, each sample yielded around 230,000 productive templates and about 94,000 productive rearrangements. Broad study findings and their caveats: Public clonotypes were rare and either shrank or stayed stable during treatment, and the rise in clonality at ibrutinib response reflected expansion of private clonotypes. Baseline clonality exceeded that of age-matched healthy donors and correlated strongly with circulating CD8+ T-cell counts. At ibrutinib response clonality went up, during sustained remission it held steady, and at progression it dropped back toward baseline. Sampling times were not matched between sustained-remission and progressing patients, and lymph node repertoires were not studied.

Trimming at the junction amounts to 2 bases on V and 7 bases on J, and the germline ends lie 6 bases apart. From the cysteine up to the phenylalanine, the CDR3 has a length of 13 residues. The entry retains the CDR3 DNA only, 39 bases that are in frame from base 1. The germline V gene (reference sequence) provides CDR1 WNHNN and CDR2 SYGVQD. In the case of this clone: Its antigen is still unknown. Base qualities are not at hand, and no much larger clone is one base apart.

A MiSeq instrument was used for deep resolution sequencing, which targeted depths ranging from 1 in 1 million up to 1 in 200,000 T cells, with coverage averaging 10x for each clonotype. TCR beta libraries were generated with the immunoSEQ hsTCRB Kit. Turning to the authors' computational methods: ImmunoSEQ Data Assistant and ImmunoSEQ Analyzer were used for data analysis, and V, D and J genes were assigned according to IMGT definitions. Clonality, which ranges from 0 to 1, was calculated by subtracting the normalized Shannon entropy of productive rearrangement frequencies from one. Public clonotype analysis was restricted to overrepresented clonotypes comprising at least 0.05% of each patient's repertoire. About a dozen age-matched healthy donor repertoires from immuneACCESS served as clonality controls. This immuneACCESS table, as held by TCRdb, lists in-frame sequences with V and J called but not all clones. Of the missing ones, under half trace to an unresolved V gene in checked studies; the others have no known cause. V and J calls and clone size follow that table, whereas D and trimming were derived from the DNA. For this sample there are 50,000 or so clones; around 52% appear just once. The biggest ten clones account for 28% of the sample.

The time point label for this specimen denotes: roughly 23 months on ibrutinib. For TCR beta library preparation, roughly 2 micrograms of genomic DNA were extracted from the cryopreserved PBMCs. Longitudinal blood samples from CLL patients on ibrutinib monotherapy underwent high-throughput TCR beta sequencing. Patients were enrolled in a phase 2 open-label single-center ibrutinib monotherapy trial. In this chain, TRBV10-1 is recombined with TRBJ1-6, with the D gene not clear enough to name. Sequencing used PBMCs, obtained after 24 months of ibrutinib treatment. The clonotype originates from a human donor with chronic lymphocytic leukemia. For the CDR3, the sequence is CASSEHLNSPLHF. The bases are TGCGCCAGCAGTGAGCATCTGAATTCACCCCTCCACTTT.